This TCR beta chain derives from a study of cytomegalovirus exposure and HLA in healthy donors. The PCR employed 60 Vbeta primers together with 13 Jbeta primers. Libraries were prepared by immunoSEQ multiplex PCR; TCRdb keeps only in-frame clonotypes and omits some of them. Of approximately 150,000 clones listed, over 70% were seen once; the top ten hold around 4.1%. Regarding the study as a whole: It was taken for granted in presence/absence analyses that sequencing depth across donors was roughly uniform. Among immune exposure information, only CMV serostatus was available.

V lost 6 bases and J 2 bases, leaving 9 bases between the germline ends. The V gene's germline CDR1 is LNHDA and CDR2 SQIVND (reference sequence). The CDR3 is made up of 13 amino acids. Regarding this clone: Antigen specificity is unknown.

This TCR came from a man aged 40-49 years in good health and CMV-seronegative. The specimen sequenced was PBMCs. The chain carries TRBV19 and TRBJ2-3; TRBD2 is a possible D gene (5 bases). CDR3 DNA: TGTGCCAGTAGGCAACTAGACACAGATACGCAGTATTTT. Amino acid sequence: CASRQLDTDTQYF. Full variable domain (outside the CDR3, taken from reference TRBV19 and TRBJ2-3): DGGITQSPKYLFRKEGQNVTLSCEQNLNHDAMYWYRQDPGQGLRLIYYSQIVNDFQKGDIAEGYSVSREKKESFPLTVTSAQKNPTAFYLCASRQLDTDTQYFGPGTRLTVL.